This T cell receptor beta chain was captured by sequencing in a study of T cell repertoires in cytomegalovirus infection. Study observations and caveats: There were HLA-C-restricted CMV-specific TCR beta clonotypes dominating the ex vivo response. Cumulative frequency (of public TCR beta family members) identified carriers of CMV plus the relevant HLA.

The CDR3 covers 14 residues. Germline values: CDR1 ENHRY, CDR2 SYGVKD. V lost 0 bases, J lost 4 bases, and 6 bases lay in between. Worth noting for this clonotype: Its specificity is not known.

In TCRdb, the reads were re-called with MiXCR into one record per CDR3 protein. The table has around 770,000 distinct CDR3 sequences, 25% to 35% seen once. This TCR was sampled from a human donor in good health (CMV status not recorded). Some clones in this sample may be carry-over from other donors' samples. This specimen consisted of cultured CD8+ T cells from PBMCs, obtained from culture after CMV antigen stimulation. The chain combines TRBV10-3 with TRBJ2-2, with unresolved D. The CDR3 here is CAISESGSTGELFF. DNA for the CDR3: TGTGCCATCAGTGAGTCGGGGTCCACCGGGGAGCTGTTTTTT.